The TCR beta chain under discussion was sequenced for a study of cytomegalovirus exposure and HLA in healthy donors. Whole-study findings and limits: In a later analysis, a missense DCLRE1C variant was linked to TCR beta V- and J-gene trimming. After further analysis at a later stage, some 15,000 TCR beta sequences were associated with HLA alleles at 0.05 false discovery rate.

This clone came up a few times. What it binds is not known. The PCR contained 60 Vbeta and 13 Jbeta primers. Profiled with immunoSEQ multiplex PCR; TCRdb holds only in-frame clones, not every one. Counted here are fewer than 85,000 clones, about 79% occurring once; the ten biggest clones make up 4.5% to 7%. The material sequenced was PBMCs. This receptor was obtained from a male donor in good health and CMV-seropositive.

CDR3 coding DNA: TGCGCCAGCAGACAGGACAGGGCGAGCTCCTACGAGCAGTACTTC. It codes for CASRQDRASSYEQYF. The chain is built from TRBV4-1 and TRBJ2-7; TRBD1 aligns across 8 bases. CDR1 and CDR2 from the germline V gene are MGHRA and YSYEKL. The J segment lost 0 bases and the V segment lost 6 bases, leaving 7 bases of the junction unmatched. The CDR3 length is 15 residues.